The 20 T cell receptor beta chains presented below share a single source sample, sequenced in a study of beta chain features in type 1 diabetes. TCRB transcripts that were expressed got sequenced, as all of the isolated RNA had been reverse transcribed. Some clones are missing from TCRdb's copy, which holds only in-frame ones; the method was immunoSEQ multiplex PCR. The data show around 110,000 clones, approximately 16% seen once. Study results and caveats: In all four CD4+ subsets, TCRB CDR3 length was significantly, moderately reduced in type 1 diabetes.

Their cognate antigens are unknown. Sequencing was carried out using central memory CD4+ T cells from blood. The origin of the receptors is a man under 40 with type 1 diabetes.

This sequence joins TRBV6-5 and TRBJ2-7; a weak D match, TRBD1 (6 bases). CDR1 MNHEY and CDR2 SVGAGI come from the germline V gene. Trimming took 7 bases from V and 4 from J, leaving 14 bases between them. The length of the CDR3 is 13 residues. CDR3 residues: CASNPDSLYEQYF. The DNA for the CDR3 is TGTGCCAGCAATCCGGACAGCTTATACGAGCAGTACTTC.

This clone is classed as medium-sized. This chain connects TRBV29-1 to TRBJ2-7; 8 positions agree with TRBD1. The V gene's germline CDR1 is SQVTM and CDR2 ANQGSEA. The junction had 1 base not matched to a gene; V was cut back by 3 bases and J by 6 bases. CDR3 length equals 11 residues. CDR3 in amino acids: CSVETGAEQYF. As DNA, the CDR3 is TGCAGCGTTGAGACAGGGGCCGAGCAGTACTTC.

This rearrangement joins TRBV5-4 to TRBJ2-3; 10 nucleotides align to TRBD1. Germline-derived CDR1 and CDR2 are SGHNT and YYREEE (reference sequence). After removal of 3 bases from V and 1 base from J, the junction contained 2 bases not matched to a gene. The CDR3 contains 15 residues. The CDR3 spells CASSSGTGGTDTQYF. Written as DNA, the CDR3 is TGTGCCAGCAGCTCCGGGACAGGGGGCACAGATACGCAGTATTTT.

The chain joins TRBV7-9 to TRBJ2-7, with D uncertain. Germline V gene data show CDR1 as SEHNR and CDR2 as FQNEAQ (reference sequence). This CDR3 spans 12 amino acids. Trimming removed 0 bases from V and 5 bases from J, with 5 bases in between. In nucleotides, the CDR3 is TGTGCCAGCAGCTTAGCGGAGAACGAGCAGTACTTC. Amino acids: CASSLAENEQYF.

This chain joins TRBV9 and TRBJ2-1; maybe TRBD2 (6 bases). The CDR3 consists of 14 residues. Germline values: CDR1 SGDLS, CDR2 YYNGEE. Trimming took off 4 bases at V and 6 bases at J, with 14 bases between the two ends. The CDR3 loop is CASSRAGLSNEQFF. The CDR3 region has the DNA TGTGCCAGCAGCCGTGCGGGACTCAGCAATGAGCAGTTCTTC.

This clone was detected only a few times. CDR3 residues: CASSVDRLTSLTDTQYF. The CDR3 DNA reads TGTGCCAGCAGCGTAGATCGGTTAACAAGTCTCACAGATACGCAGTATTTT. This chain joins TRBV9 and TRBJ2-3; no definite D call. V lost 0 bases to trimming and J lost 2 bases, with 16 bases between them. This CDR3 spans 17 amino acids. Germline lookup yields CDR1 SGDLS and CDR2 YYNGEE.

This clone was seen repeatedly, ten times or more. The rearrangement links TRBV5-1 to TRBJ2-7; 9 bases fit TRBD2. The CDR3 spans 12 residues. In germline, CDR1 is SGHRS, CDR2 YFSETQ. J was trimmed by 7 bases and V by 1 base; bases with no gene match: 0. Here the CDR3 DNA reads TGCGCCAGCAGCTTGACTAGCGGGGAGCAGTACTTC. Translating it yields CASSLTSGEQYF.

This clone has more than one count but fewer than ten. The CDR3 DNA sequence: TGCAGCGTTGGACGGGAGAACACTGAAGCTTTCTTT. Encoded protein: CSVGRENTEAFF. The chain uses TRBV29-1 and TRBJ1-1, with D uncertain. The V gene's germline CDR1 is SQVTM and CDR2 ANQGSEA. V was clipped by 4 bases and J by 1 base, with 7 bases between them. The CDR3 consists of 12 residues.

This clone appeared a few times. CDR3 sequence (DNA): TGTGCCAGCAGTTACCGAGGAGGTAGGGGGTCCTACGAGCAGTACTTC. Protein sequence: CASSYRGGRGSYEQYF. The J gene is TRBJ2-7, the V gene TRBV6-5; TRBD1 might be the D (6 bases). Germline CDR1 and CDR2: MNHEY and SVGAGI. The CDR3 has 16 amino acids. The ends were cut back, 2 bases at V and 1 base at J, with 15 bases in the middle.

The genes are TRBV5-1 and TRBJ2-5; D may be TRBD1 (7 bases). CDR1 and CDR2 from the germline V gene are SGHRS and YFSETQ. V was cut by 4 bases and J by 1 base, with 17 bases left in between. This CDR3 contains 16 residues. DNA for the CDR3: TGCGCCAGCAGCCCTCAGGGGGGACCAAGCCAAGAGACCCAGTACTTC. This gives the protein CASSPQGGPSQETQYF.

The rearrangement joins TRBV2 to TRBJ2-7; the D gene is possibly TRBD2 (6 bases). Per germline, CDR1 SNHLY and CDR2 FYNNEI. This CDR3 is 15 amino acids long. V shed 6 bases and J shed 0 bases, with 15 bases lying between them. This CDR3 is CASSAVGTGSYEQYF. CDR3 nucleotide sequence: TGTGCCAGCAGCGCAGTAGGGACTGGCTCCTACGAGCAGTACTTC.

This clone has at least ten counts. J is TRBJ1-2 and V is TRBV6-5; no clear D. Trimming stripped 6 bases from V and 7 bases from J, with 18 bases between. This CDR3 contains 14 residues. Germline V gives CDR1 MNHEY, CDR2 SVGAGI. The DNA of the CDR3 is TGTGCCAGCAGAGACCAAAATCAGAATCCTGGCTACACCTTC. This sequence encodes CASRDQNQNPGYTF.

The chain combines TRBV4-2 with TRBJ2-7; 7 nucleotides match TRBD1. V lost 4 bases, J lost 3 bases, and 3 bases stayed unmatched. The CDR3 runs 13 residues. Germline CDR1 reads LGHNA; CDR2 reads YNFKEQ. The CDR3 loop is CASSLDRVYEQYF. For the CDR3, the DNA is TGTGCCAGCAGCCTAGACAGGGTCTACGAGCAGTACTTC.

This sequence joins TRBV7-2 and TRBJ2-2; D call uncertain. CDR3 length: 13 residues. V was cut by 4 bases and J by 10 bases, with 13 bases left in between. Germline V gives CDR1 SGHTA, CDR2 FQGNSA. The chain's CDR3 is CASSSARSTELFF. CDR3 in DNA: TGTGCCAGCAGCTCGGCCCGGAGTACGGAGCTGTTTTTT.

This clone was found a few times. The chain combines TRBV5-1 with TRBJ2-2, with D possibly TRBD2 on 6 matching bases. Germline V gene sequence: CDR1 SGHRS, CDR2 YFSETQ. The length of the CDR3 is 11 residues. CDR3 in amino acids: CAGEEGGELFF. The CDR3 DNA is TGCGCTGGGGAGGAAGGCGGGGAGCTGTTTTTT.

The rearrangement joins TRBV29-1 to TRBJ2-3; TRBD1 matches 10 bases. The CDR3 spans 14 residues. Germline loops: CDR1 SQVTM, CDR2 ANQGSEA. V trimming: 6 bases; J trimming: 6 bases; junction bases outside the gene matches: 9. The CDR3 loop reads CSVTGQGGPDTQYF. For the CDR3, the DNA is TGCAGCGTGACAGGACAGGGGGGGCCGGATACGCAGTATTTT.

V gene TRBV11-2 combines with J gene TRBJ2-6; D uncertain. The CDR3 has 13 amino acids. CDR1 SGHAT and CDR2 FQNNGV come from the germline V gene. V lost 4 bases and J 2 bases, leaving 3 bases between the germline ends. The DNA of the CDR3 is TGTGCCAGCAGCTCCGCTGGGGCCAACGTCCTGACTTTC. Translation: CASSSAGANVLTF.

This chain connects TRBV5-1 to TRBJ1-2, with 8 bases that match TRBD1. The ends lost 2 bases at V and 6 bases at J; junction bases unmatched: 0. The CDR3 is 12 amino acids. CDR1 and CDR2 from the germline V gene are SGHRS and YFSETQ. This chain's CDR3 is CASSLQGDGYTF. CDR3 DNA sequence: TGCGCCAGCAGCTTACAGGGGGATGGCTACACCTTC.

This clone was counted between two and nine times. The V and J genes are TRBV7-6 and TRBJ1-1; D is unresolved. Trimming removed 6 bases from V and 1 base from J, with 12 bases in between. Germline CDR1 reads SGHVS; CDR2 reads FNYEAQ. The CDR3 runs 14 residues. The CDR3 region has the DNA TGTGCCAGCAGTCGCGAAACTAGGAACACTGAAGCTTTCTTT. Amino acids: CASSRETRNTEAFF.

This chain links TRBV6-5 with TRBJ1-1; no firm D call. Germline CDR1 MNHEY, CDR2 SVGAGI. V lost 3 bases, J lost 4 bases, and 6 bases lay in between. The CDR3 has 12 residues. This CDR3 is CASSYGSTEAFF. The CDR3 nucleotides are TGTGCCAGCAGTTATGGGAGCACTGAAGCTTTCTTT.